The 26 T cell receptor beta chains below were found in one sample sequenced in a study of blood T cell repertoires in COVID-19. Profiling relied on immunoSEQ multiplex PCR, and the TCRdb table lists in-frame clones only, not all of them. Among about 120,000 clones listed, around 87% were seen once. Material: peripheral blood. These receptors all stem from a woman in her 70s with acute or convalescent COVID-19.

The CDR3 reads CASGSPGGSTNEKLFF. The CDR3 DNA is TGTGCCAGCGGATCCCCGGGGGGGTCAACTAATGAAAAACTGTTTTTT. The chain recombines TRBV7-9 with TRBJ1-4, with D tentatively TRBD1 (5 bases). Germline assignment: CDR1 SEHNR and CDR2 FQNEAQ (reference sequence). The ends were cut back, 8 bases at V and 0 bases at J, with 16 bases in the middle. CDR3 size: 16 residues.

The rearrangement joins TRBV9 to TRBJ2-3; the match to TRBD1 covers 7 bases. The germline gives CDR1 SGDLS, CDR2 YYNGEE. The trim removed 0 bases at V and 0 bases at J, leaving 4 bases unmatched. There are 16 residues in the CDR3. CDR3 bases: TGTGCCAGCAGCGTAGTGGGACAGTCTAGCACAGATACGCAGTATTTT. Its translation is CASSVVGQSSTDTQYF.

The chain employs TRBV3-1 (or the pseudogene TRBV3-2) and TRBJ2-5, with 7 nucleotides matching TRBD2. This CDR3 is built from 15 residues. Germline V lookup: CDR1 LGHDT, CDR2 YNNKEL (reference sequence). The V segment lost 2 bases and the J segment 2 bases; nucleotides outside the gene matches: 5. The CDR3 DNA follows: TGTGCCAGCAGCCAACTACCGGGACTACAAGAGACCCAGTACTTC. Encoded protein: CASSQLPGLQETQYF.

This clone was detected once. The J gene is TRBJ1-6, the V gene TRBV7-9, with 7 bases matching TRBD1. This CDR3 region has 15 residues. The germline CDR1 and CDR2 sequences are SEHNR and FQNEAQ (reference sequence). V lost 4 bases and J lost 9; bases outside the gene matches: 9. CDR3 sequence (DNA): TGTGCCAGCAGCTCATCCGACAGGGATACTTCACCCCTCCACTTT. It is translated as CASSSSDRDTSPLHF.

This clone was counted a single time. The chain is built from TRBV7-3 and TRBJ1-1; tentative D call: TRBD1 (5 bases). Looked up from germline, CDR1 is SGHTA and CDR2 is FQGTGA. The V end lost 5 bases, the J end lost 4 bases, and 11 bases lay between the germline ends. CDR3 length equals 13 residues. Here the CDR3 DNA reads TGTGCCAGCAGCGACGCAGGGTTCACTGAAGCTTTCTTT. This encodes CASSDAGFTEAFF.

The chain links TRBV5-1 to TRBJ2-1; 11 nucleotides align to TRBD2. The germline CDR1 and CDR2 sequences are SGHRS and YFSETQ. CDR3 size: 15 residues. The J segment lost 4 bases and the V segment lost 4 bases, leaving 4 bases of the junction unmatched. The CDR3 bases are TGCGCCAGCAGCCAGGGGACTAGCGGTTACAATGAGCAGTTCTTC. The encoded protein is CASSQGTSGYNEQFF. Using reference TRBV5-1 and TRBJ2-1 for the parts outside the CDR3, the full variable domain is KAGVTQTPRYLIKTRGQQVTLSCSPISGHRSVSWYQQTPGQGLQFLFEYFSETQRNKGNFPGRFSGRQFSNSRSEMNVSTLELGDSALYLCASSQGTSGYNEQFFGPGTRLTVL.

The chain combines TRBV10-3 with TRBJ2-7; D remains ambiguous. Between the trimmed V and J ends, which lost 4 bases and 5 bases, there was a span of 6 bases. CDR1 is ENHRY, CDR2 SYGVKD, per germline. The CDR3 loop spans 11 amino acids. CDR3 sequence reads: CAISASHEQYF. The CDR3 coding sequence is TGTGCCATCAGTGCGAGTCACGAGCAGTACTTC.

CDR3 loop: CASSQDAPGSTDTQYF. The CDR3 DNA reads as TGTGCCAGCAGCCAAGACGCCCCGGGAAGCACAGATACGCAGTATTTT. The rearrangement links TRBV3-1 (or the pseudogene TRBV3-2) to TRBJ2-3; tentative D call: TRBD2 (5 bases). The CDR3 spans 16 residues. Between the trimmed V and J ends, which lost 0 bases and 0 bases, there was a span of 10 bases. Germline V gene lookup returns CDR1 LGHDT and CDR2 YNNKEL (reference sequence).

The V gene is TRBV15, the J gene TRBJ1-3; TRBD1 aligns across 8 bases. Trimming took 0 bases from V and 4 from J; bases not matched to a gene: 5. The CDR3 totals 16 residues. CDR1 is LNHNV, CDR2 YYDKDF, per germline (reference sequence). The CDR3 DNA is TGTGCCACCAGCAGAGATTTTCAGGGGGCCGGAAACACCATATATTTT. It specifies CATSRDFQGAGNTIYF.

V is TRBV7-3 and J is TRBJ2-3, with TRBD2 as a possible D gene (5 bases). CDR3 length: 15 residues. Germline V gene sequence: CDR1 SGHTA, CDR2 FQGTGA. V lost 2 bases and J lost 4, with 13 bases in between. The CDR3 DNA reads as TGTGCCAGCAGCTTAGATGGACTTGGGGCAGATACGCAGTATTTT. Amino acid sequence: CASSLDGLGADTQYF.

The chain joins TRBV18 to TRBJ1-2; 10 nucleotides match TRBD1. Trimming at V came to 0 bases and at J to 2 bases, leaving 6 bases not matched to a gene. The CDR3 spans 17 residues. Germline-derived CDR1 and CDR2 are KGHSH and LQKENI. CDR3 sequence reads: CASSPPGQGRSNYGYTF. The DNA of the CDR3 is TGTGCCAGCTCACCACCGGGACAGGGGAGGTCAAACTATGGCTACACCTTC.

The chain is built from TRBV19 and TRBJ1-2, with 7 bases that match TRBD1. Germline CDR1 is LNHDA and CDR2 is SQIVND (reference sequence). V dropped 5 bases and J dropped 4; count of bases not matched to a gene: 7. The CDR3 runs 14 residues. DNA of the CDR3: TGTGCCAGTAGTCCGACGACAGGGAGCTATGGCTACACCTTC. The encoded protein is CASSPTTGSYGYTF.

This clone was detected only a few times. The chain employs TRBV9 and TRBJ2-7; D might be TRBD2 (7 bases). CDR1 is SGDLS and CDR2 is YYNGEE in the germline V gene. The CDR3 loop spans 15 amino acids. V was clipped by 0 bases and J by 2 bases, with 12 bases between them. The CDR3 loop is CASSVVGGPTYEQYF. The CDR3 DNA is TGTGCCAGCAGCGTAGTGGGGGGGCCCACCTACGAGCAGTACTTC.

The V and J genes are TRBV11-3 and TRBJ1-1, with a possible D match to TRBD1 (5 bases). The germline V gene has CDR1 SGHNT and CDR2 YENEEA. V dropped 3 bases and J dropped 7 bases, with 9 bases sitting between them. The CDR3 sequence is 12 residues long. The CDR3, as DNA: TGTGCCAGCAGCTTTTTTCAGGGTGAAGCTTTCTTT. Its protein product is CASSFFQGEAFF. Together with reference TRBV11-3 and TRBJ1-1, the CDR3 gives the full variable domain: EAGVVQSPRYKIIEKKQPVAFWCNPISGHNTLYWYLQNLGQGPELLIRYENEEAVDDSQLPKDRFSAERLKGVDSTLKIQPAELGDSAVYLCASSFFQGEAFFGQGTRLTVV.

V usage is TRBV6-5 and J usage is TRBJ1-2, with 10 bases aligning to TRBD1. The V segment lost 0 bases and the J segment 5 bases; nucleotides outside the gene matches: 3. The germline V gene has CDR1 MNHEY and CDR2 SVGAGI. There are 15 residues in the CDR3. CDR3 nucleotide sequence: TGTGCCAGCAGTTACTCCTCGGGACAGGGGTATGGCTACACCTTC. It yields the protein CASSYSSGQGYGYTF.

The chain recombines TRBV30 with TRBJ2-3; D ambiguous. This CDR3 has 13 residues. Per germline, CDR1 GTSNPN and CDR2 SVGIG (reference sequence). V dropped 4 bases and J dropped 9 bases, with 17 bases sitting between them. As DNA, the CDR3 is TGTGCCTGGACCCCACCGAGTGCCCTCACGCAGTATTTT. Amino acids: CAWTPPSALTQYF.

The chain is built from TRBV9 and TRBJ2-7; TRBD1 matches at 10 bases. The CDR3 consists of 15 residues. From germline, CDR1 is SGDLS and CDR2 YYNGEE. V shed 3 bases and J 2 bases; nucleotides not matched to a gene: 5. The CDR3 bases are TGTGCCAGCAGCGCGGCCGGGACAGGGGCCTACGAGCAGTACTTC. Amino acids: CASSAAGTGAYEQYF.

The chain recombines TRBV5-1 with TRBJ2-7; 8 nucleotides line up with TRBD1. The CDR3 length is 13 residues. Germline lookup yields CDR1 SGHRS and CDR2 YFSETQ. The V gene end was trimmed by 4 bases and the J gene end by 4 bases; junction bases not matched to a gene: 4. The CDR3 here is CASSQDRGYEQYF. Here the CDR3 DNA reads TGCGCCAGCAGCCAAGACAGGGGTTACGAGCAGTACTTC.

The chain is built from TRBV7-2 and TRBJ1-1, with D unclear. The CDR3 runs to 13 residues. Germline V gene sequence: CDR1 SGHTA, CDR2 FQGNSA. V lost 1 base to trimming and J lost 3 bases, with 6 bases between them. The DNA of the CDR3 is TGTGCCAGCAGCTTAGGAGTGTACACTGAAGCTTTCTTT. Protein product: CASSLGVYTEAFF.

The chain couples TRBV3-1 (or the pseudogene TRBV3-2) to TRBJ1-1, with D uncertain. The CDR3 extends over 14 amino acids. The ends were cut back, 0 bases at V and 4 bases at J, with 9 bases in the middle. Germline-derived CDR1 and CDR2 are LGHDT and YNNKEL (reference sequence). The CDR3, as DNA: TGTGCCAGCAGCCAAGAGCACAGCACCACTGAAGCTTTCTTT. Translation gives CASSQEHSTTEAFF.

The chain uses TRBV7-9 and TRBJ1-1, with TRBD1 as a possible D gene (5 bases). Germline CDR1 is SEHNR and CDR2 is FQNEAQ (reference sequence). The V gene lost 5 bases and the J gene lost 0 bases, with 22 bases spanning the gap. CDR3 length: 18 amino acids. The CDR3 DNA reads TGTGCCAGCAGCCCAGCGTCGGGCTCCATAGGGGTGAACACTGAAGCTTTCTTT. Translation gives CASSPASGSIGVNTEAFF. The entire variable domain, with the rest obtained from reference TRBV7-9 and TRBJ1-1, is as follows: DTGVSQNPRHKITKRGQNVTFRCDPISEHNRLYWYRQTLGQGPEFLTYFQNEAQLEKSRLLSDRFSAERPKGSFSTLEIQRTEQGDSAMYLCASSPASGSIGVNTEAFFGQGTRLTVV.

This chain links TRBV6-5 with TRBJ1-5; D is undetermined. Germline V lookup: CDR1 MNHEY, CDR2 SVGAGI. The CDR3 is 14 amino acids. Trimming removed 6 bases at V and 3 bases at J, with 12 bases between. Here the CDR3 reads CASRRGSSNQPQHF. CDR3 sequence (DNA): TGTGCCAGCAGACGAGGGAGCTCCAATCAGCCCCAGCATTTT.

The CDR3 region is CASSPPGRQGPVLFF. As DNA, the CDR3 is TGTGCCAGCAGTCCCCCCGGGAGACAGGGGCCTGTACTGTTTTTT. The V call is TRBV6-5, the J call TRBJ2-2; TRBD1 agrees at 8 bases. V was pared by 5 bases and J by 14 bases, with 16 bases of the junction left unmatched. The CDR3 has 15 residues. The germline gives CDR1 MNHEY, CDR2 SVGAGI.

The chain links TRBV3-1 (or the pseudogene TRBV3-2) to TRBJ1-6; tentatively, D is TRBD1 (5 bases). CDR3 length: 16 amino acids. V was shortened by 0 bases and J by 6 bases, with 12 bases between the two germline ends. CDR1 is LGHDT, CDR2 YNNKEL, per germline (reference sequence). The CDR3 here is CASSQDEGARNSPLHF. In DNA, the CDR3 is TGTGCCAGCAGCCAAGATGAAGGGGCACGTAATTCACCCCTCCACTTT.

This rearrangement joins TRBV28 to TRBJ1-4; D not certain. The CDR3 covers 15 residues. V was trimmed by 4 bases and J by 8 bases, leaving 17 bases between them. The V gene's germline CDR1 is MDHEN and CDR2 SYDVKM. The CDR3 loop reads CASSSPGRVWEKLFF. For the CDR3, the DNA is TGTGCCAGCAGTTCCCCGGGGAGGGTTTGGGAAAAACTGTTTTTT.

The chain employs TRBV7-9 and TRBJ1-4; the D is unclear. V shed 5 bases and J shed 0 bases, with 19 bases lying between them. Germline V gives CDR1 SEHNR, CDR2 FQNEAQ (reference sequence). CDR3 length equals 18 residues. The CDR3 DNA sequence: TGTGCCAGCAGCCCAGTTTATCACGTCGCAGCAACTAATGAAAAACTGTTTTTT. It yields the protein CASSPVYHVAATNEKLFF.